These T cell receptor beta chains were read from a single sample in a study of blood T cells in healthy people across ages. TCRdb re-called the 5' RACE reads with MiXCR, one entry per CDR3 protein. This table holds roughly 560,000 distinct CDR3 sequences, approximately 25% found once. These sequences were also reported in another study, on T cells of mothers and their children.

The sample was blood. These receptors originate from a boy younger than 18 in good health. CDR3s include the opening cysteine and the closing phenylalanine or tryptophan. D genes are given only for firm matches. Clone sizes are given selectively: once, few, many, or a class where the clone is expanded.

>.|15|TRBJ1-2|TRBV4-3|few
CASSQDGRGFYGYTF
TGCGCCAGCAGCCAAGATGGGCGGGGGTTCTATGGCTACACCTTC
>.|16|TRBJ2-7|TRBV20-1|few
CSARYSGARITYEQYF
TGCAGTGCTAGATATAGCGGTGCGAGGATTACCTACGAGCAGTACTTC
>.|17|TRBJ1-4|TRBV7-9|few
CASSSTPNGLANEKLFF
TGTGCCAGCAGTTCAACCCCCAACGGTCTGGCTAATGAAAAACTGTTTTTT
>.|13|TRBJ2-1|TRBV19|few
CASSFSGYNEQFF
TGTGCCAGTAGTTTTTCGGGCTACAATGAGCAGTTCTTC
>.|13|TRBJ1-5|TRBV4-1|.
CASSQGHREPQHF
TGCGCCAGCAGCCAAGGGCATCGGGAGCCCCAGCATTTT
>.|14|TRBJ2-5|TRBV25-1|.
CASSGSAGGKTQYF
TGTGCCAGCAGTGGATCAGCAGGGGGGAAGACCCAGTACTTC
>TRBD2|14|TRBJ2-5|TRBV12-3/TRBV12-4|few
CASSSVAGVETQYF
TGTGCCAGCAGTTCCGTAGCGGGGGTGGAGACCCAGTACTTC
>.|13|TRBJ2-7|TRBV25-1|.
CASTAGSAYEQYF
TGTGCCAGCACAGCAGGATCAGCCTACGAGCAGTACTTC
>TRBD1|13|TRBJ2-7|TRBV9|few
CASASQGAYEQYF
TGTGCCAGCGCCTCACAGGGGGCCTACGAGCAGTACTTC
>.|13|TRBJ2-5|TRBV10-2|few
CASSIALLETQYF
TGCGCCAGCAGTATCGCCCTATTGGAGACCCAGTACTTC
>.|15|TRBJ2-1|TRBV9|once
CASSVGAGSYNEQFF
TGTGCCAGCAGCGTAGGGGCGGGTTCCTACAATGAGCAGTTCTTC
>.|14|TRBJ2-2|TRBV24-1|.
CATSDSYRAGELFF
TGTGCCACCAGTGATTCCTACAGGGCCGGGGAGCTGTTTTTT
>.|15|TRBJ2-5|TRBV7-9|many
CASSSPTGREETQYF
TGTGCCAGCAGCTCCCCAACCGGAAGGGAGGAGACCCAGTACTTC
>TRBD1|13|TRBJ2-7|TRBV20-1|.
CSASRDRAGEQYF
TGCAGTGCTAGCCGGGACAGGGCTGGCGAGCAGTACTTC
>.|20|TRBJ2-1|TRBV5-1|few
CASSWPAKGSVLSSYNEQFF
TGCGCCAGCAGCTGGCCGGCGAAAGGAAGCGTCCTGAGCTCCTACAATGAGCAGTTCTTC
>.|13|TRBJ2-7|TRBV7-6|few
CASSWGSNYEQYF
TGTGCCAGCAGCTGGGGATCTAACTACGAGCAGTACTTC
>.|15|TRBJ1-5|TRBV5-1|.
CASSPETGYGQPQHF
TGCGCCAGCAGCCCGGAAACAGGGTACGGTCAGCCCCAGCATTTT
>.|16|TRBJ1-4|TRBV7-2|.
CASSFGVWGTNEKLFF
TGTGCCAGCAGCTTTGGGGTTTGGGGGACTAATGAAAAACTGTTTTTT
>.|12|TRBJ2-7|TRBV7-4|few
CASSETWREQYF
TGTGCCAGCAGCGAGACCTGGAGGGAGCAGTACTTC
>TRBD2|16|TRBJ2-7|TRBV7-3|.
CASSLIGSGGAYEQYF
TGTGCCAGCAGCTTAATCGGCAGCGGGGGCGCTTACGAGCAGTACTTC
>.|15|TRBJ1-4|TRBV3-1|.
CASSQRGTTNEKLFF
TGTGCCAGCAGCCAACGGGGTACAACTAATGAAAAACTGTTTTTT
>TRBD2|17|TRBJ2-7|TRBV20-1|.
CSAASSGRARGGYEQYF
TGCAGTGCAGCATCAAGCGGGAGGGCACGCGGTGGCTACGAGCAGTACTTC
>.|14|TRBJ2-5|TRBV7-2|.
CASSLRGREETQYF
TGTGCCAGCAGCTTACGGGGCCGGGAAGAGACCCAGTACTTC
>TRBD2|13|TRBJ2-7|TRBV29-1|few
CSVDSGTPYEQYF
TGCAGCGTTGATAGCGGGACGCCCTACGAGCAGTACTTC
>TRBD1|17|TRBJ2-5|TRBV7-9|.
CASSPPFRRGLRETQYF
TGTGCCAGCAGCCCACCTTTTCGCAGGGGGCTTCGAGAGACCCAGTACTTC
>.|11|TRBJ2-4|TRBV20-1|many
CSVSTQDIQYF
TGCAGTGTCTCGACCCAGGACATTCAGTACTTC
>.|15|TRBJ2-7|TRBV28|.
CASSRWGRGVYEQYF
TGTGCCAGCAGCAGGTGGGGCAGGGGCGTTTACGAGCAGTACTTC
>.|14|TRBJ1-3|TRBV7-6|few
CASTREGSGNTIYF
TGTGCCAGCACCCGGGAGGGGTCGGGAAACACCATATATTTT
>.|12|TRBJ2-7|TRBV6-6|.
CASSRIDYEQYF
TGTGCCAGCAGCCGAATAGACTACGAGCAGTACTTC
>.|14|TRBJ1-1|TRBV7-2|.
CASRRGQIDTEAFF
TGTGCCAGCAGACGAGGACAGATCGACACTGAAGCTTTCTTT
>.|13|TRBJ2-2|TRBV4-3|few
CASSRVGSGELFF
TGCGCCAGCAGCCGCGTGGGGTCCGGGGAGCTGTTTTTT
>.|15|TRBJ2-7|TRBV4-3|few
CASILRQDEPYEQYF
TGCGCCAGCATCCTTAGACAGGATGAACCCTACGAGCAGTACTTC
>.|11|TRBJ2-5|TRBV29-1|.
CSVEVYETQYF
TGCAGCGTTGAAGTATACGAGACCCAGTACTTC
>TRBD1|17|TRBJ2-7|TRBV3-1|few
CASSRYRDRVVLDEQYF
TGTGCCAGCAGCCGGTACCGGGACAGGGTTGTATTGGACGAGCAGTACTTC
>.|17|TRBJ2-5|TRBV7-8|.
CASSLVPWRGDQETQYF
TGTGCCAGCAGCTTAGTTCCGTGGAGGGGGGACCAAGAGACCCAGTACTTC
>.|15|TRBJ2-5|TRBV4-1|.
CASSQDPGSVETQYF
TGCGCCAGCAGCCAAGATCCGGGATCAGTGGAGACCCAGTACTTC
>TRBD1|17|TRBJ2-6|TRBV5-1|.
CASSLGQGSSGANVLTF
TGCGCCAGCAGCTTGGGACAGGGGTCATCTGGGGCCAACGTCCTGACTTTC
>TRBD1|16|TRBJ1-5|TRBV28|few
CASRDARQGDNQPQHF
TGTGCCAGCAGAGACGCGCGACAGGGGGATAATCAGCCCCAGCATTTT
>TRBD2|17|TRBJ2-7|TRBV7-8|few
CASSFELAGGVYYEQYF
TGTGCCAGCAGCTTCGAACTAGCGGGTGGGGTATACTACGAGCAGTACTTC
>.|12|TRBJ2-7|TRBV3-1|many
CASSQGGYEQYF
TGTGCCAGCAGCCAAGGGGGTTACGAGCAGTACTTC
>TRBD1|16|TRBJ2-2|TRBV28|few
CATHSGTGGWTGELFF
TGTGCCACCCACAGCGGGACAGGGGGCTGGACCGGGGAGCTGTTTTTT
>TRBD1|14|TRBJ1-4|TRBV20-1|few
CSANRGLANEKLFF
TGCAGTGCTAACAGGGGTTTGGCTAATGAAAAACTGTTTTTT
>TRBD1|15|TRBJ2-7|TRBV6-5|.
CASTASGTGSGEQYF
TGTGCCAGCACAGCATCCGGGACAGGGTCAGGCGAGCAGTACTTC
>TRBD2|15|TRBJ2-5|TRBV6-6|.
CASSYRGREGETQYF
TGTGCCAGCAGTTACCGAGGGAGGGAAGGTGAGACCCAGTACTTC
>.|17|TRBJ2-5|TRBV2|many
CASSEARGWAGEETQYF
TGTGCCAGCAGTGAAGCGAGGGGTTGGGCCGGGGAAGAGACCCAGTACTTC
>.|14|TRBJ2-3|TRBV25-1|.
CASTEAVSTDTQYF
TGTGCCAGCACAGAGGCGGTATCTACAGATACGCAGTATTTT
>.|15|TRBJ2-7|TRBV3-1|.
CASSQAFEGGYEQYF
TGTGCCAGCAGCCAAGCATTCGAGGGGGGCTACGAGCAGTACTTC
>TRBD2|13|TRBJ2-5|TRBV11-1|.
CASSLTSGGAEFF
TGTGCCAGCAGCTTGACTAGCGGGGGGGCCGAGTTCTTC
>.|15|TRBJ1-6|TRBV12-3/TRBV12-4|.
CASSLRLGFDSPLHF
TGTGCCAGCAGTTTGCGATTGGGTTTTGATTCACCCCTCCACTTT
>.|14|TRBJ2-3|TRBV25-1|.
CASSDPRGADTQYF
TGTGCCAGCAGTGATCCCCGAGGTGCAGATACGCAGTATTTT
>.|18|TRBJ1-3|TRBV6-5|.
CASSYSNYKGSGGNTIYF
TGTGCCAGCAGTTACTCGAATTATAAGGGGTCTGGTGGAAACACCATATATTTT
>TRBD1|12|TRBJ2-5|TRBV20-1|.
CSARDSSETQYF
TGCAGTGCTCGGGACAGCTCAGAGACCCAGTACTTC
>TRBD2|13|TRBJ2-1|TRBV2|.
CASSATLANEQFF
TGTGCCAGCAGTGCGACACTAGCGAATGAGCAGTTCTTC
>TRBD1|16|TRBJ1-1|TRBV20-1|.
CSARAPGQGAPTEAFF
TGCAGTGCGCGAGCTCCGGGACAGGGGGCGCCTACTGAAGCTTTCTTT
>.|15|TRBJ1-1|TRBV5-1|.
CASSLDGAMNTEAFF
TGCGCCAGCAGCTTGGATGGGGCCATGAACACTGAAGCTTTCTTT
>.|15|TRBJ1-2|TRBV7-8|.
CASSLNPTGKYGYTF
TGTGCCAGCAGCTTAAATCCAACAGGGAAATATGGCTACACCTTC
>.|13|TRBJ1-4|TRBV15|.
CATSRERLSGLFF
TGTGCCACCAGCAGAGAACGATTGAGTGGACTGTTTTTT
>.|15|TRBJ2-7|TRBV27|.
CASSPGFPASYEQYF
TGTGCCAGCAGCCCAGGGTTCCCCGCCTCCTACGAGCAGTACTTC
>.|13|TRBJ1-4|TRBV29-1|few
CSVREEANEKLFF
TGCAGCGTGCGCGAGGAGGCTAATGAAAAACTGTTTTTT
>.|14|TRBJ2-2|TRBV18|.
CASSRDRGRGELFF
TGTGCCAGCTCACGAGACCGGGGCCGCGGGGAGCTGTTTTTT